Presented here are 17 T cell receptor beta chains from one specimen sequenced in a study of blood T cell repertoires in COVID-19. Sequenced by immunoSEQ multiplex PCR; TCRdb stores in-frame clones only, minus some. The sample lists roughly 240,000 clones, approximately 90% seen once, with approximately 2.3% in the top ten. Input material: PBMCs or T cells enriched from blood (not recorded which). The receptors were gathered from a woman in her 40s with acute COVID-19.

The chain links TRBV5-1 to TRBJ1-2; D perhaps matches TRBD1 (5 bases). Between the trimmed V and J ends, which lost 2 bases and 4 bases, there was a span of 15 bases. This CDR3 spans 15 amino acids. Per germline, CDR1 SGHRS and CDR2 YFSETQ. CDR3 coding DNA: TGCGCCAGCAGCTTCAGTGCAGGGCAGGGCTATGGCTACACCTTC. It encodes CASSFSAGQGYGYTF.

The chain employs TRBV27 and TRBJ2-7; D is perhaps TRBD2 (6 bases). The CDR3 extends over 15 amino acids. Germline loops: CDR1 MNHEY, CDR2 SMNVEV (reference sequence). V shed 6 bases and J shed 3 bases, with 18 bases lying between them. This CDR3 reads CASSIKVAGLYEQYF. The CDR3 DNA sequence: TGTGCCAGCAGCATAAAAGTCGCGGGGCTCTACGAGCAGTACTTC.

This chain joins TRBV7-2 and TRBJ2-2; D is possibly TRBD2 (6 bases). Germline V gene lookup returns CDR1 SGHTA and CDR2 FQGNSA. There are 14 residues in the CDR3. The ends were cut back, 5 bases at V and 3 bases at J, with 10 bases in the middle. In nucleotides, the CDR3 is TGTGCCAGCAGCCGGGGGTGGGACACCGGGGAGCTGTTTTTT. Residues: CASSRGWDTGELFF. The full variable domain, its missing parts supplied by reference TRBV7-2 and TRBJ2-2, is GAGVSQSPSNKVTEKGKDVELRCDPISGHTALYWYRQSLGQGLEFLIYFQGNSAPDKSGLPSDRFSAERTGGSVSTLTIQRTQQEDSAVYLCASSRGWDTGELFFGEGSRLTVL.

This sequence joins TRBV6-5 and TRBJ2-5, with a weak D call TRBD2 (6 bases). The CDR3 is 14 amino acids. Germline CDR1 MNHEY, CDR2 SVGAGI. V was trimmed by 2 bases and J by 3 bases, leaving 10 bases between them. CDR3 bases: TGTGCCAGCAGTTACGGGAGGCCGAAAGAGACCCAGTACTTC. Amino acid sequence: CASSYGRPKETQYF.

This clone showed up just once. CDR3 residues: CASTPLDMMDYGYTF. In DNA, the CDR3 is TGTGCCAGCACCCCTTTGGACATGATGGACTATGGCTACACCTTC. The rearrangement uses TRBV7-9 and TRBJ1-2; the D gene is possibly TRBD1 (5 bases). The CDR3 has 15 amino acids. The germline V gene encodes CDR1 SEHNR and CDR2 FQNEAQ (reference sequence). Between the trimmed V and J ends, which lost 7 bases and 3 bases, there was a span of 18 bases.

The V gene is TRBV5-4, the J gene TRBJ2-3; the match to TRBD2 covers 7 bases. This CDR3 has 14 amino acids. V shed 0 bases and J 2 bases; nucleotides not matched to a gene: 0. Germline CDR1 is SGHNT and CDR2 is YYREEE (reference sequence). For the CDR3, the DNA is TGTGCCAGCAGCTTGGGACTAGCCACAGATACGCAGTATTTT. Its protein is CASSLGLATDTQYF.

This chain links TRBV3-1 (or the pseudogene TRBV3-2) with TRBJ2-2, with a possible D match to TRBD2 (6 bases). CDR1 LGHDT and CDR2 YNNKEL come from the germline V gene (reference sequence). The V end lost 0 bases, the J end lost 2 bases, and 13 bases lay between the germline ends. This CDR3 is 17 amino acids long. The CDR3 DNA is TGTGCCAGCAGCCAAGAAAGAAAAGCGGGTAACACCGGGGAGCTGTTTTTT. Protein product: CASSQERKAGNTGELFF.

The chain links TRBV5-1 to TRBJ1-6; 9 nucleotides line up with TRBD1. In germline, CDR1 is SGHRS, CDR2 YFSETQ. Unmatched junction bases numbered 5, after V lost 0 bases and J lost 10 bases. The CDR3 sequence is 15 residues long. Here the CDR3 reads CASSLEGQGGSPLHF. CDR3 nucleotides: TGCGCCAGCAGCTTGGAGGGACAGGGTGGCTCACCCCTCCACTTT.

The rearrangement uses TRBV18 and TRBJ2-5; D is possibly TRBD2 (6 bases). The germline CDR1 and CDR2 sequences are KGHSH and LQKENI. V lost 6 bases and J 4 bases, leaving 21 bases between the germline ends. This CDR3 has 16 residues. This chain's CDR3 is CASSGAGSRQRETQYF. The CDR3, as DNA: TGTGCCAGCTCCGGCGCCGGGAGCAGACAGAGAGAGACCCAGTACTTC.

V usage is TRBV5-1 and J usage is TRBJ2-5, with 7 bases matching TRBD1. Per germline, CDR1 SGHRS and CDR2 YFSETQ. V was pared by 5 bases and J by 5 bases, with 9 bases of the junction left unmatched. The CDR3 is made up of 14 amino acids. CDR3 amino acids: CASRLETGRETQYF. The CDR3 nucleotides read TGCGCCAGCAGACTCGAGACAGGGCGGGAGACCCAGTACTTC.

The rearrangement links TRBV7-6 to TRBJ2-3; 12 bases map to TRBD2. V was clipped by 5 bases and J by 3 bases; unmatched bases: 6. The CDR3 extends over 16 amino acids. From germline, CDR1 is SGHVS and CDR2 FNYEAQ. The CDR3 spells CASSPLAGGLTDTQYF. As DNA, the CDR3 is TGTGCCAGCAGCCCTCTAGCGGGGGGGCTGACAGATACGCAGTATTTT.

The chain carries TRBV14 and TRBJ2-1, with a possible D match to TRBD2 (5 bases). Looked up from germline, CDR1 is SGHDN and CDR2 is FVKESK. CDR3 size: 12 residues. V dropped 4 bases and J dropped 14 bases, with 15 bases sitting between them. CDR3 amino acids: CASSPGPGLKFF. The DNA for the CDR3 is TGTGCCAGCAGCCCCGGGCCGGGGTTGAAGTTCTTC.

V is TRBV5-5 and J is TRBJ2-5; D might be TRBD2 (5 bases). Germline CDR1 and CDR2: SGHKS and YYEKEE (reference sequence). The CDR3 covers 13 residues. The V end lost 6 bases, the J end lost 5 bases, and 14 bases lay between the germline ends. Here the CDR3 reads CASTQRGFETQYF. The CDR3 DNA reads TGTGCCAGCACCCAACGGGGATTCGAGACCCAGTACTTC.

This chain connects TRBV19 to TRBJ2-6; a possible D gene is TRBD1 (5 bases). The CDR3 runs to 17 residues. CDR1 and CDR2 (germline): LNHDA, SQIVND (reference sequence). V was pared by 7 bases and J by 4 bases, with 20 bases between. The CDR3 loop is CASKYAGKVGGANVLTF. CDR3 coding DNA: TGTGCCAGTAAATATGCAGGGAAAGTAGGCGGGGCCAACGTCCTGACTTTC. Full variable domain (outside the CDR3, taken from reference TRBV19 and TRBJ2-6): DGGITQSPKYLFRKEGQNVTLSCEQNLNHDAMYWYRQDPGQGLRLIYYSQIVNDFQKGDIAEGYSVSREKKESFPLTVTSAQKNPTAFYLCASKYAGKVGGANVLTFGAGSRLTVL.

The J gene is TRBJ2-1, the V gene TRBV2, with D possibly TRBD2 on 6 matching bases. The CDR3 is made up of 12 amino acids. Looked up from germline, CDR1 is SNHLY and CDR2 is FYNNEI. Written as DNA, the CDR3 is TGTGCAGTGGGGCGGGGCTCCAATGAGCAGTTCTTC. Translated, it gives CAVGRGSNEQFF.

The J gene is TRBJ2-7, the V gene TRBV12-3 or TRBV12-4; the D gene is possibly TRBD1 (5 bases). The CDR3 loop spans 13 amino acids. The germline V and J ends were trimmed by 6 bases and 6 bases, with 15 bases remaining between them. This CDR3 reads CASSTGIGSEQYV. CDR3 sequence (DNA): TGTGCCAGCAGCACAGGCATCGGTTCCGAGCAGTACGTC.

This clone is a singleton in its sample. The chain uses TRBV5-6 and TRBJ2-1, with TRBD2 identical over 7 bases. The CDR3 has 16 amino acids. The junction had 15 bases not matched to a gene; V was cut back by 3 bases and J by 9 bases. Looked up from germline, CDR1 is SGHDT and CDR2 is YYEEEE. DNA of the CDR3: TGTGCCAGCAGCTCGTGGGTAGCGGGCGCGTGGGGTGAGCAGTTCTTC. This gives the protein CASSSWVAGAWGEQFF.